This T cell receptor beta chain was profiled in a study of cytomegalovirus exposure and HLA in healthy donors. Study overall: An analysis done earlier identified 90 million to 120 million unique TCR beta sequences from about 179 million T cells. Study-wide points: Later on, an analysis tied around 17,000 TCR beta sequences to HLA alleles at 0.05 false discovery rate. An apparent linkage of common viral pathogens to several of the most significant clusters emerged in a later analysis. Serostatus for CMV was the only available immune exposure information.

Per the germline V gene, CDR1 is SGHNT and CDR2 is YYREEE (reference sequence). V dropped 4 bases and J dropped 8; count of bases not matched to a gene: 14. CDR3 length: 15 amino acids. The primer mix had 60 Vbeta and 13 Jbeta primers. Clones were read by immunoSEQ multiplex PCR, and TCRdb kept only the in-frame ones, dropping some. Here the sample spans fewer than 130,000 clones, about three quarters being singletons. For this clone: Its antigen is as yet unknown.

This chain uses TRBV5-4 with TRBJ1-2; 7 bases fit TRBD1. The TCR sequence derives from a female donor in good health and CMV-seropositive. Sequencing used PBMCs. CDR3 nucleotides: TGTGCCAGCAGCCCCGGGACAGCGAGGGGAAGGGGCTACACCTTC. Its translation: CASSPGTARGRGYTF.